These 7 T cell receptor beta chains came from one sample sequenced in a study of tumor-infiltrating lymphocytes in primary liver carcinoma. Reverse transcription of roughly 470 ng total RNA with a constant-region primer produced TCR beta cDNA. Libraries of TCR beta came from three nested multiplex PCR rounds with slightly modified ARM-PCR. Forward primers for TRBV1-TRBV30 and a C-beta reverse primer served the first two PCR rounds, at about 9 cycles each. Each CDR3 protein gets one entry after TCRdb re-called the multiplex PCR reads with MiXCR. The sample records some 43,000 distinct CDR3 sequences, less than 75% being singletons. It was from approximately 20-30 mg of unsorted bulk tissue that RNA and DNA were co-extracted. Material: liver tumor tissue from sampling region 5. Subset of the sample: tumor region T5, tumor centre. Receptors were obtained from a man in his forties or fifties with primary liver carcinoma and hepatitis B virus infection.

Comments on this clonotype: The conserved final phenylalanine or tryptophan is absent from the CDR3, which likely points to a read error. The DNA is left out, because the CDR3 cannot be placed on it with certainty; the CDR3 is given as TCRdb lists it. The rearrangement joins TRBV7-3 to TRBJ2-1; the table gives TRBD2 as D, unverified against the DNA. Per germline, CDR1 SGHTA and CDR2 FQGTGA. The CDR3 totals 10 residues, both ends included. CDR3 in amino acids: CASSFPGVSI.

Regarding this clonotype: This is likely a read error, given that the CDR3 carries no conserved phenylalanine or tryptophan at its end. The CDR3 nucleotides are TGTGCCAGCGTACTAGGGGACCTCGGGGGGCATGAGCAGTTCCTC. It specifies CASVLGDLGGHEQFL. This chain links TRBV11-2 with TRBJ2-1, with D perhaps matching TRBD2 (7 bases). Deletions cut 8 bases from V and 8 bases from J, with 22 bases between. This CDR3 region has 15 residues. Germline values: CDR1 SGHAT, CDR2 FQNNGV.

This clonotype was seen only once. In this CDR3 the conserved last residue, phenylalanine or tryptophan, is missing, so a read error is likely. This rearrangement joins TRBV7-8 to TRBJ2-1; 10 nucleotides agree with TRBD2. Germline V lookup: CDR1 SGHVS, CDR2 FQNEAQ. The CDR3 runs to 15 residues. In nucleotides, the CDR3 is TGTGCCAGCAGCCTAGCGCTAGCGGGAGTACATGAGCAGTTCTTA. It codes for CASSLALAGVHEQFL.

The rearrangement joins TRBV5-4 to TRBJ2-2; D possibly corresponds to TRBD2 (6 bases). Trimming took off 2 bases at V and 7 bases at J, with 15 bases between the two ends. Germline loops: CDR1 SGHNT, CDR2 YYREEE (reference sequence). The CDR3 loop spans 15 amino acids. The CDR3 bases are TGTGCCAGCAGCTTCCCAGTGGAGGGGATCGGGGAGCTGTTTTTT. Its protein product is CASSFPVEGIGELFF. Filled out from reference TRBV5-4 and TRBJ2-2, the complete variable domain reads ETGVTQSPTHLIKTRGQQVTLRCSSQSGHNTVSWYQQALGQGPQFIFQYYREEENGRGNFPPRFSGLQFPNYSSELNVNALELDDSALYLCASSFPVEGIGELFFGEGSRLTVL.

To note about this clonotype: A read error is likely, as this CDR3 ends without the conserved phenylalanine or tryptophan. No DNA is shown, since the ends of the CDR3 on it are uncertain; the CDR3 is the one TCRdb lists. V gene TRBV4-2 combines with J gene TRBJ2-7; TRBD2, the D gene given by the table, was not confirmed from the DNA. The germline gives CDR1 LGHNA, CDR2 YNFKEQ. The CDR3 is 17 residues long, counting both termini. The CDR3 reads CATTGLAGVCKSYEHYL.

J is TRBJ2-3 and V is TRBV6-1, with D perhaps matching TRBD1 or TRBD2 (5 bases each). The CDR3 is 12 residues long. V was pared by 10 bases and J by 6 bases, with 14 bases between. The germline CDR1 and CDR2 sequences are MNHNS and SASEGT. This CDR3 reads CANRWTGDTQYF. The CDR3 nucleotides read TGTGCCAACAGGTGGACGGGGGATACGCAGTATTTT.

As for this clonotype: Germline and junction disagree at one end, which may indicate a read error. The chain couples TRBV20-1 to TRBJ2-3, with 8 nucleotides matching TRBD1. The CDR3 length is 14 residues. The germline gives CDR1 DFQATT, CDR2 SNEGSKA (reference sequence). This chain's CDR3 is CSASSAGGTDTQYF. In DNA form, the CDR3 reads TGCAGTGCTAGCTCGGCAGGGGGCACGGATACGCAGTATTTT.